This section outlines one TCR beta chain sequence together with its context. Its antigen is not known. The sample originates from a study of shared clonotypes between healthy human individuals. Study-level points and caveats: It was anticipated that sequencing depth would influence how many clonotypes donors shared. Between several donors, naive CD4 clonotypes were shared at a level of around 5.1%. Generally, estimated richness proved larger in naive subsets than it did in memory subsets.

Terminally differentiated effector memory CD45RA+ cells were excluded by CCR7 positive selection of CD45RO-negative cells. Genomic DNA (from each subset) was split evenly across several immunoSEQ plates. TCRdb's copy holds only in-frame clones and misses some; the assay was immunoSEQ multiplex PCR. The profile shows 2 million or so clones, around 96% of them singletons. Trimming left V 3 bases short and J 7 bases short, with 10 bases between. The germline V gene encodes CDR1 MNHEY and CDR2 SVGAGI. The CDR3 spans 13 residues. The source material was naive CD8+ T cells sorted from blood. The clonotype was recovered from a man between 18 and 29 years old in good health. The chain carries TRBV6-5 and TRBJ1-3, with D unclear. CDR3 sequence: CASSYQAANTIYF. DNA of the CDR3: TGTGCCAGCAGTTATCAGGCTGCCAACACCATATATTTT.